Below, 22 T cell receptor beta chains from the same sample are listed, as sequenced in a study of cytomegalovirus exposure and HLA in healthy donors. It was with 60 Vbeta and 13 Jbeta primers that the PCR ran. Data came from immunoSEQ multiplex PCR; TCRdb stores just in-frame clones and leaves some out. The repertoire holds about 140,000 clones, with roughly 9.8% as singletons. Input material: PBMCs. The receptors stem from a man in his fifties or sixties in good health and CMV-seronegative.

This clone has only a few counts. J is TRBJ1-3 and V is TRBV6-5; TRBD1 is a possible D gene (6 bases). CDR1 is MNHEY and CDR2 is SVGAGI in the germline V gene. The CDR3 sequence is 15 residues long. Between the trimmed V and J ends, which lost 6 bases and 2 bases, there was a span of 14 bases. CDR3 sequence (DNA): TGTGCCAGCAGGCCGGACAGATCGCCTGGAAACACCATATATTTT. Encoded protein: CASRPDRSPGNTIYF.

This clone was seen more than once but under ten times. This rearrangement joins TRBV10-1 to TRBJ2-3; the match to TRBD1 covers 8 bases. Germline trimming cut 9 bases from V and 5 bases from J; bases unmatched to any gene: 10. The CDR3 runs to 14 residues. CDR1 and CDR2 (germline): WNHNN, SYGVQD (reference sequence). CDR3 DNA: TGCGCCAGTTCCCCGGGACAGGTCCAAGATACGCAGTATTTT. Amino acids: CASSPGQVQDTQYF.

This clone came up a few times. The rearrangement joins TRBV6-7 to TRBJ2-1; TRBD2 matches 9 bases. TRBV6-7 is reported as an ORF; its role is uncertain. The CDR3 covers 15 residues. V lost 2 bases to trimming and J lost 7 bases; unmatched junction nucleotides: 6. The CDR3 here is CASSYERREGNEQFF. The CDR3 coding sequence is TGTGCCAGCAGTTACGAGAGGCGGGAGGGGAATGAGCAGTTCTTC.

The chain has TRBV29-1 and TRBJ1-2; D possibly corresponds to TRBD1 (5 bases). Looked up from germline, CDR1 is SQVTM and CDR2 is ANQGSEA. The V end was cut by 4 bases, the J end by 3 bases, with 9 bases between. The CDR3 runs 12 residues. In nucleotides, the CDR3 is TGCAGCGTTGTGGGGGGTGACTATGGCTACACCTTC. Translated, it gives CSVVGGDYGYTF.

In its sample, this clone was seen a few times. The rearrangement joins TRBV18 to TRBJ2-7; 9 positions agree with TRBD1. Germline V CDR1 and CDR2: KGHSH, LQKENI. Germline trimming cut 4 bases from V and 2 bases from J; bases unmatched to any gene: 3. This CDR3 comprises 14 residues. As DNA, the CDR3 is TGTGCCAGCTCACTGGACAGGGGTACCTACGAGCAGTACTTC. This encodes CASSLDRGTYEQYF.

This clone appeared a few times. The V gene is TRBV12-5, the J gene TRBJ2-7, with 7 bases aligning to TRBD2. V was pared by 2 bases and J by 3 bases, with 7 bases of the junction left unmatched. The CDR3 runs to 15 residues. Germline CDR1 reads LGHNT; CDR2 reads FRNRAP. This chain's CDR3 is CASGLWAGVNYEQYF. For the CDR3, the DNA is TGTGCTAGTGGTTTGTGGGCGGGGGTAAACTACGAGCAGTACTTC.

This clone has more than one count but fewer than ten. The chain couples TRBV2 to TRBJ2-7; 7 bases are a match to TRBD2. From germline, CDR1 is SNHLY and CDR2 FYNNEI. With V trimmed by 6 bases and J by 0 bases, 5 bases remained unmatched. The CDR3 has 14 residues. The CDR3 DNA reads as TGTGCCAGCAGCAAAACTAGCGTCTCCTACGAGCAGTACTTC. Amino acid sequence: CASSKTSVSYEQYF. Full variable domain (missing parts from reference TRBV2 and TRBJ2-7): EPEVTQTPSHQVTQMGQEVILRCVPISNHLYFYWYRQILGQKVEFLVSFYNNEISEKSEIFDDQFSVERPDGSNFTLKIRSTKLEDSAMYFCASSKTSVSYEQYFGPGTRLTVT.

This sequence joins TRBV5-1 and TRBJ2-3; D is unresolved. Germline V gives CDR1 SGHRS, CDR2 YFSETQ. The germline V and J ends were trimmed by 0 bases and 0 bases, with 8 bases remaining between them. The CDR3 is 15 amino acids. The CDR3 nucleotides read TGCGCCAGCAGCTTGGAGACTCCAAGCACAGATACGCAGTATTTT. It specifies CASSLETPSTDTQYF. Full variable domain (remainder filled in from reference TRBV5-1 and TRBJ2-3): KAGVTQTPRYLIKTRGQQVTLSCSPISGHRSVSWYQQTPGQGLQFLFEYFSETQRNKGNFPGRFSGRQFSNSRSEMNVSTLELGDSALYLCASSLETPSTDTQYFGPGTRLTVL.

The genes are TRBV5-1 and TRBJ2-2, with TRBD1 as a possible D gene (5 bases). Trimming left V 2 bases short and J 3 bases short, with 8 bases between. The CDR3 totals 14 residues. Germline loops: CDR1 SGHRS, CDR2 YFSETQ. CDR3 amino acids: CASSFLQDTGELFF. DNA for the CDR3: TGCGCCAGCAGCTTTCTACAGGACACCGGGGAGCTGTTTTTT.

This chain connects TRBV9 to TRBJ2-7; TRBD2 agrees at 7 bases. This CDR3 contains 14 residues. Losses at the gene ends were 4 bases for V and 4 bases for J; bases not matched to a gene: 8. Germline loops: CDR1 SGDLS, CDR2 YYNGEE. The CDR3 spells CASSPGGGWYEQYF. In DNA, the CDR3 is TGTGCCAGCAGCCCTGGGGGGGGGTGGTACGAGCAGTACTTC.

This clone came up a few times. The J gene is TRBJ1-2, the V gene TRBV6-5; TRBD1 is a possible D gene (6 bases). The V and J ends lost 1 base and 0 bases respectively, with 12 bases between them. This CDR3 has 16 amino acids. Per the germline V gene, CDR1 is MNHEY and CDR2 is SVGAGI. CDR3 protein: CASSYLGQPPNYGYTF. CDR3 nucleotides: TGTGCCAGCAGTTACTTAGGACAGCCTCCTAACTATGGCTACACCTTC.

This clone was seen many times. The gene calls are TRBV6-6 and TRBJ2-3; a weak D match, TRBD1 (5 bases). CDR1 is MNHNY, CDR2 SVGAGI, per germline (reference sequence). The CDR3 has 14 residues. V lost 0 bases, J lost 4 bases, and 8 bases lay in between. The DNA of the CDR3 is TGTGCCAGCAGTTACTCGACAGTAGCAGATACGCAGTATTTT. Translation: CASSYSTVADTQYF.

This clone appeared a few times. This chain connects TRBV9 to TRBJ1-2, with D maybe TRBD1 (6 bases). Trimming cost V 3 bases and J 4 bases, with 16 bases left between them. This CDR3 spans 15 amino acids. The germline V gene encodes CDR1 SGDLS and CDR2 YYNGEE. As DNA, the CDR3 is TGTGCCAGCAGCGCGACCCACCTCAGGGGCTATGGCTACACCTTC. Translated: CASSATHLRGYGYTF.

The CDR3, as DNA: TGTGCCAGCAGCTACCATGAGGGAGGTGAAGCTTTCTTT. Protein sequence: CASSYHEGGEAFF. The V gene is TRBV7-9, the J gene TRBJ1-1; no clear D gene. The V and J ends lost 4 bases and 7 bases respectively, with 13 bases between them. CDR1 is SEHNR and CDR2 is FQNEAQ in the germline V gene (reference sequence). CDR3 length: 13 amino acids.

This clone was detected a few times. The CDR3 reads CASSPDRRNTGELFF. The DNA of the CDR3 is TGCGCCAGCAGCCCGGACAGGAGGAACACCGGGGAGCTGTTTTTT. The rearrangement joins TRBV5-1 to TRBJ2-2; 7 nucleotides match TRBD1. Germline CDR1 SGHRS, CDR2 YFSETQ. The V gene end was trimmed by 4 bases and the J gene end by 1 base; junction bases not matched to a gene: 4. This CDR3 comprises 15 residues. The variable domain in full, with the rest retrieved from reference TRBV5-1 and TRBJ2-2, is KAGVTQTPRYLIKTRGQQVTLSCSPISGHRSVSWYQQTPGQGLQFLFEYFSETQRNKGNFPGRFSGRQFSNSRSEMNVSTLELGDSALYLCASSPDRRNTGELFFGEGSRLTVL.

The CDR3 DNA follows: TGTGCCAGCAGGTCCGTGGGGGGTTCCCACAATGAGCAGTTCTTC. Translating gives CASRSVGGSHNEQFF. The rearrangement links TRBV6-1 to TRBJ2-1; possibly TRBD2 for D (6 bases). This CDR3 spans 15 amino acids. V gave up 6 bases and J gave up 5 bases, with 17 bases separating them. CDR1 MNHNS and CDR2 SASEGT come from the germline V gene.

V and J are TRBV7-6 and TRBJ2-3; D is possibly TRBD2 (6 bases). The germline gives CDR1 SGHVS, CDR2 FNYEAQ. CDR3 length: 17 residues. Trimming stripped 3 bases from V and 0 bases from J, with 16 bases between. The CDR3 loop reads CASSFTAGSASTDTQYF. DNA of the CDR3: TGTGCCAGCAGCTTCACCGCCGGGAGCGCTAGCACAGATACGCAGTATTTT.

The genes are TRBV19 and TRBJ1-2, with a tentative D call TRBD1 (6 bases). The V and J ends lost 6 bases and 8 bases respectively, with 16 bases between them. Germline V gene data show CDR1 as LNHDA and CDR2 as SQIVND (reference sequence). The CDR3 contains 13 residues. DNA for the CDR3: TGTGCCAGTAGCGACAACAGGGAAGGAGGCTACACCTTC. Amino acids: CASSDNREGGYTF.

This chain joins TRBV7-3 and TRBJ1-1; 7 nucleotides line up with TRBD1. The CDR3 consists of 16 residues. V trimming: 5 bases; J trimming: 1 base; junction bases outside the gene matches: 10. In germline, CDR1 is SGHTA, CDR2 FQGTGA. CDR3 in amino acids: CASSVRGPGGNTEAFF. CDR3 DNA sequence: TGTGCCAGCAGCGTTAGGGGGCCGGGCGGGAACACTGAAGCTTTCTTT.

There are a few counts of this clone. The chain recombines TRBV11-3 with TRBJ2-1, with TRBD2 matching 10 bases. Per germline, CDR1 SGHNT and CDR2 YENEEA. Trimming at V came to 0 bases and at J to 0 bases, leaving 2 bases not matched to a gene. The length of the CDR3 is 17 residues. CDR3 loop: CASSLDRTSGSYNEQFF. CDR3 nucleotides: TGTGCCAGCAGCTTAGATCGGACTAGCGGCTCCTACAATGAGCAGTTCTTC.

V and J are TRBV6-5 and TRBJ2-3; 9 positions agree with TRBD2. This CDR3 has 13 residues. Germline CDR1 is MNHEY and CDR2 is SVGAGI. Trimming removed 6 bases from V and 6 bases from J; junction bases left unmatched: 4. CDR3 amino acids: CASRREGGDTQYF. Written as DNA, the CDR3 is TGTGCCAGCAGGCGGGAGGGAGGGGATACGCAGTATTTT.

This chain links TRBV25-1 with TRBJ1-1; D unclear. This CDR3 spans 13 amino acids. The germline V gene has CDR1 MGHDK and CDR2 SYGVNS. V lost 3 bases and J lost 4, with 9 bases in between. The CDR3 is CASSDRRGTEAFF. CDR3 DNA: TGTGCCAGCAGTGATCGGCGGGGCACTGAAGCTTTCTTT.